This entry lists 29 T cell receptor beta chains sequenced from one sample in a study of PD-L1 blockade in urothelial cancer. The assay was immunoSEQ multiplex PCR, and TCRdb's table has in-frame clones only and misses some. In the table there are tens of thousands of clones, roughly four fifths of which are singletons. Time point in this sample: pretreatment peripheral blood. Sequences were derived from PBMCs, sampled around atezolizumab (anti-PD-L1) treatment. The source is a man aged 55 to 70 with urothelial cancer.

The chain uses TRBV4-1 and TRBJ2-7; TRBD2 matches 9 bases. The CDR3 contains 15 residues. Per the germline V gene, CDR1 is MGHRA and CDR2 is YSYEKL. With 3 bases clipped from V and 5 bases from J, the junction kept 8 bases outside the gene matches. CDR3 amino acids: CASSQTGLASNEQYF. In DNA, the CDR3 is TGCGCCAGCAGCCAGACGGGACTAGCTAGCAACGAGCAGTACTTC.

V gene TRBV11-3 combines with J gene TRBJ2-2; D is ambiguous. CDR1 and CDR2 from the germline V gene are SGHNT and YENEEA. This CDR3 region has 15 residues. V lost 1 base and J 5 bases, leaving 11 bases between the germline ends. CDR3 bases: TGTGCCAGCAGCTTAGGGTTCTCCCAGACCGGGGAGCTGTTTTTT. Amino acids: CASSLGFSQTGELFF.

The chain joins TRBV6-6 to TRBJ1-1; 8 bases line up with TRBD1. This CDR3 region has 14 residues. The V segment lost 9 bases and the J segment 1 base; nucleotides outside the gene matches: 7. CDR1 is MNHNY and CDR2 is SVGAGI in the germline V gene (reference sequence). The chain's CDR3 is CARETGGTNTEAFF. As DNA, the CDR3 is TGTGCCAGAGAAACAGGGGGGACGAACACTGAAGCTTTCTTT.

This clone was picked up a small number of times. CDR3 sequence reads: CASSLRGGDLLRSEEEKLFF. Here the CDR3 DNA reads TGTGCCAGCAGCTTACGGGGCGGGGACCTTTTACGGTCGGAGGAGGAAAAACTGTTTTTT. J is TRBJ1-4 and V is TRBV13; tentative D call: TRBD1 (5 bases). V dropped 2 bases and J dropped 8 bases, with 30 bases sitting between them. CDR1 and CDR2 from the germline V gene are PRHDT and FYEKMQ (reference sequence). CDR3 length: 20 residues.

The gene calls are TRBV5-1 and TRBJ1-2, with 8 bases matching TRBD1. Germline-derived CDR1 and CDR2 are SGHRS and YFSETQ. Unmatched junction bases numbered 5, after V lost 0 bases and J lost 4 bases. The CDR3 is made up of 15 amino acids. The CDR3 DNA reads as TGCGCCAGCAGCTTGGAGGCAGGGGGCCGCTATGGCTACACCTTC. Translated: CASSLEAGGRYGYTF.

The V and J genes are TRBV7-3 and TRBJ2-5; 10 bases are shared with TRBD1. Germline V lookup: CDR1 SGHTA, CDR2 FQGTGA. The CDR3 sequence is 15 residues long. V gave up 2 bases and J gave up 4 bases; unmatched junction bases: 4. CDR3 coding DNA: TGTGCCAGCAGCTTAGGGACAGGGGAGGCAGAGACCCAGTACTTC. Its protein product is CASSLGTGEAETQYF.

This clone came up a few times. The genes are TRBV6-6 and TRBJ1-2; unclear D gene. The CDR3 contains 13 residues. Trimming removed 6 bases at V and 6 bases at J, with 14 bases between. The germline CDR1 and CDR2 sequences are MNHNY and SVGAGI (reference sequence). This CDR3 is CASSSSGWDGYTF. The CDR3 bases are TGTGCCAGCAGCTCCTCAGGTTGGGATGGCTACACCTTC.

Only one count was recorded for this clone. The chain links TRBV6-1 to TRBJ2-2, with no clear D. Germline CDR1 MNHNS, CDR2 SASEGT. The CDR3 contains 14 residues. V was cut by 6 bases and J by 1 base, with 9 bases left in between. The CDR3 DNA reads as TGTGCCAGCAGCTCTATATGGAACACCGGGGAGCTGTTTTTT. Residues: CASSSIWNTGELFF.

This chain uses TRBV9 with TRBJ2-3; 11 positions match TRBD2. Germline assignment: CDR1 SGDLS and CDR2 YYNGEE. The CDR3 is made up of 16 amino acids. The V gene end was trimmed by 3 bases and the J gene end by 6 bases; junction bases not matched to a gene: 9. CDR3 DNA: TGTGCCAGCAGCGCTCTCGTAGCGGGGGGGCCCGATACGCAGTATTTT. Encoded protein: CASSALVAGGPDTQYF.

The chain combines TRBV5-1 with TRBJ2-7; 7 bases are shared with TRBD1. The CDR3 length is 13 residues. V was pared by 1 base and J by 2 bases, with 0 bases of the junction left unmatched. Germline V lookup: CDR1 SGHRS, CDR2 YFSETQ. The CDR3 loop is CASSLTGAYEQYF. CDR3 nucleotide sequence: TGCGCCAGCAGCTTGACAGGGGCCTACGAGCAGTACTTC.

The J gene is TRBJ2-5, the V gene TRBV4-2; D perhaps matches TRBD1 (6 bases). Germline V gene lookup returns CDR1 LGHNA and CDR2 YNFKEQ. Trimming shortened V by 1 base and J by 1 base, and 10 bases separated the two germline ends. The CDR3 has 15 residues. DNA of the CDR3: TGTGCCAGCAGCCAAGTTGTCAGGGGCCAAGAGACCCAGTACTTC. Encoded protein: CASSQVVRGQETQYF.

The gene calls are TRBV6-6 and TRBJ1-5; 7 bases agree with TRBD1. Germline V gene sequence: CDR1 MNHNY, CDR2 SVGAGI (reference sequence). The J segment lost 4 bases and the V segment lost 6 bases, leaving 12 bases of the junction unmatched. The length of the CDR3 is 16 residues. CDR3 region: CASRMAGTAWNQPQHF. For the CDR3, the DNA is TGTGCCAGCAGAATGGCCGGGACAGCCTGGAATCAGCCCCAGCATTTT.

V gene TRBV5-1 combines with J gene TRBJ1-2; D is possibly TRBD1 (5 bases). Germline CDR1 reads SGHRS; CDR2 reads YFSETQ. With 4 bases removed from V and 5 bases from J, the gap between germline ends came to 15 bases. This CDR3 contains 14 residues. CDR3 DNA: TGCGCCAGCAGCACGTCGACAGCCTCATATGGCTACACCTTC. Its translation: CASSTSTASYGYTF.

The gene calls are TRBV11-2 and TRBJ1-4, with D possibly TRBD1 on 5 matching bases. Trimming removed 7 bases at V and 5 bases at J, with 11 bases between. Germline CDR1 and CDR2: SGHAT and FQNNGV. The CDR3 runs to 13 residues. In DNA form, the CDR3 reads TGTGCCAGCACCCGGGGGAGAAATGAAAAACTGTTTTTT. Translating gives CASTRGRNEKLFF.

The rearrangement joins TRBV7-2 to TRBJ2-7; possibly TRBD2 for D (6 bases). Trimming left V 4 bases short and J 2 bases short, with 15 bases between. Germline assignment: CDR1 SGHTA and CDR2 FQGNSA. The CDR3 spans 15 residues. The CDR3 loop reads CASSSGLQNTYEQYF. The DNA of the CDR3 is TGTGCCAGCAGCTCGGGACTTCAGAACACCTACGAGCAGTACTTC. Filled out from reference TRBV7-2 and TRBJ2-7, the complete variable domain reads GAGVSQSPSNKVTEKGKDVELRCDPISGHTALYWYRQSLGQGLEFLIYFQGNSAPDKSGLPSDRFSAERTGGSVSTLTIQRTQQEDSAVYLCASSSGLQNTYEQYFGPGTRLTVT.

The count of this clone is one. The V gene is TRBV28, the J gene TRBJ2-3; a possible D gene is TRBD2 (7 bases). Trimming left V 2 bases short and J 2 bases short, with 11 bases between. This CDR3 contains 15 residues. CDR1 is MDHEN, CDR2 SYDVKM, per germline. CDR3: CASSLGGADTDTQYF. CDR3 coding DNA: TGTGCCAGCAGTTTAGGGGGGGCCGACACAGATACGCAGTATTTT.

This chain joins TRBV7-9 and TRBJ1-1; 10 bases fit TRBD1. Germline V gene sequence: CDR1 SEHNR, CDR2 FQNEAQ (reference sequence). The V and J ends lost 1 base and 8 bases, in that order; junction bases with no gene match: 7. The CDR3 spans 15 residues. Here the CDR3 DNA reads TGTGCCAGCAGCTTAGGCGGGACAGGGGCCTGGGAAGCTTTCTTT. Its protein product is CASSLGGTGAWEAFF.

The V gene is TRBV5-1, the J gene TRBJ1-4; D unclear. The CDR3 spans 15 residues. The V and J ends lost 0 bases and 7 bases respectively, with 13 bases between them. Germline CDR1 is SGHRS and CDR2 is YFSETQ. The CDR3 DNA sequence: TGCGCCAGCAGCTTGGGGGCAGCCTTTAGTGAAAAACTGTTTTTT. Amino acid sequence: CASSLGAAFSEKLFF.

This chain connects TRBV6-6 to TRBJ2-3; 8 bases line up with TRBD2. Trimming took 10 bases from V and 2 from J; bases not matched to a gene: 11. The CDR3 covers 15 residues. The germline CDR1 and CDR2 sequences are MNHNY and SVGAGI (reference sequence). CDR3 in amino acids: CAIAKGGGPTDTQYF. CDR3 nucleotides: TGTGCCATCGCTAAGGGCGGGGGGCCCACAGATACGCAGTATTTT.

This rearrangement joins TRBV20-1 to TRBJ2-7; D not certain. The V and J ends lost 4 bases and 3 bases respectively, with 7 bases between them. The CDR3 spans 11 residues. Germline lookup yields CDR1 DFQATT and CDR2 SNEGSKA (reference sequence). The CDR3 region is CSATPDYEQYF. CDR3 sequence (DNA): TGCAGTGCTACCCCAGACTACGAGCAGTACTTC.

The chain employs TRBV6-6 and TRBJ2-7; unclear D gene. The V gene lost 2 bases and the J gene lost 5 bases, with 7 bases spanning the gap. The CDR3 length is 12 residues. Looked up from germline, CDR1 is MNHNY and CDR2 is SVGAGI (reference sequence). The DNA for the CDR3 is TGTGCCAGCAGTTACGAGGTGAACGAGCAGTACTTC. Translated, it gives CASSYEVNEQYF.

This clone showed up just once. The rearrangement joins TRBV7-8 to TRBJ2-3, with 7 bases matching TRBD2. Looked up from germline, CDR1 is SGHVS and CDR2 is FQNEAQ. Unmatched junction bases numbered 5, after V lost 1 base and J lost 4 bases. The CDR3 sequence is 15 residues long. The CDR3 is CASSLDGGIADTQYF. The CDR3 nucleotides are TGTGCCAGCAGCTTAGACGGGGGGATCGCAGATACGCAGTATTTT. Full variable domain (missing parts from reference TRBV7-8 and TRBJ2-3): GAGVSQSPRYKVAKRGQDVALRCDPISGHVSLFWYQQALGQGPEFLTYFQNEAQLDKSGLPSDRFFAERPEGSVSTLKIQRTQQEDSAVYLCASSLDGGIADTQYFGPGTRLTVL.

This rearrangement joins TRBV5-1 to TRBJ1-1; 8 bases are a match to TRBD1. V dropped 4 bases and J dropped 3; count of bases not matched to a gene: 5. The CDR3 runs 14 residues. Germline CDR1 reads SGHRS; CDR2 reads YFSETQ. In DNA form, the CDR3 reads TGCGCCAGCAGCGGTGACAGGGGTGACACTGAAGCTTTCTTT. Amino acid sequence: CASSGDRGDTEAFF.

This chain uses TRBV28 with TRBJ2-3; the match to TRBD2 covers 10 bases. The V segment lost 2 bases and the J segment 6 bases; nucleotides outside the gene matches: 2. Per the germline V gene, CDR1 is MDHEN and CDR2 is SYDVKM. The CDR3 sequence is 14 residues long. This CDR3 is CASSLASGGDTQYF. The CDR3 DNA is TGTGCCAGCAGTTTAGCTAGCGGGGGTGATACGCAGTATTTT.

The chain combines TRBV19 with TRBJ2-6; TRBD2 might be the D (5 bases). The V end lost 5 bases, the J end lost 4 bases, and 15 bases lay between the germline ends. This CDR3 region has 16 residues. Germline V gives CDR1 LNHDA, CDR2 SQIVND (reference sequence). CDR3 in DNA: TGTGCCAGTAGTCTTATGAAAACGGGGGGGGCCAACGTCCTGACTTTC. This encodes CASSLMKTGGANVLTF.

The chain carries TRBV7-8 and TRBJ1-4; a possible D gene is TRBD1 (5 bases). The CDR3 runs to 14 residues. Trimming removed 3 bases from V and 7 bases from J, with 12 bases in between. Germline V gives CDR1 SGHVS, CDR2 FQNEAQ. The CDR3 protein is CASSFSGHTEKLFF. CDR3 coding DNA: TGTGCCAGCAGCTTCTCTGGACACACTGAAAAACTGTTTTTT.

DNA of the CDR3: TGTGCCAGCAGCTTGTCCAGCGGATCCTACAATGAGCAGTTCTTC. It is translated as CASSLSSGSYNEQFF. The rearrangement links TRBV7-9 to TRBJ2-1; possible D gene TRBD2, 5 bases. Germline CDR1 and CDR2: SEHNR and FQNEAQ (reference sequence). Trimming removed 3 bases from V and 1 base from J, with 10 bases in between. The CDR3 runs 15 residues.

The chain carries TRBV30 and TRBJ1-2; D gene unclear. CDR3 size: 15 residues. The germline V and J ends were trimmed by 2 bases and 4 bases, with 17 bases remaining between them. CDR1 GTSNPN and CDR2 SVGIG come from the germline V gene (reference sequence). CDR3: CAWSTQEFVGYGYTF. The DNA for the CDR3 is TGTGCCTGGAGTACTCAAGAGTTTGTCGGCTATGGCTACACCTTC.

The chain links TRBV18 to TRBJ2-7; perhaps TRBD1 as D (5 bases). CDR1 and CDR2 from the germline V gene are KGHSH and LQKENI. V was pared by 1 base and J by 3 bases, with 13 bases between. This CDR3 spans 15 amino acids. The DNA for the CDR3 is TGTGCCAGCTCACCACAAAGGGGCAATGGCTACGAGCAGTACTTC. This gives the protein CASSPQRGNGYEQYF.